Presented here are 3 T cell receptor beta chains from one specimen sequenced in a study of blood T cell repertoires in COVID-19. Assay: immunoSEQ multiplex PCR; the TCRdb copy retains only in-frame clones and omits some. The data show around 17,000 clones, roughly 80% seen once. The sample comprised peripheral blood. These receptors were obtained from a woman in her 70s with active COVID-19.

The chain is built from TRBV7-3 and TRBJ2-7; D perhaps matches TRBD1 (5 bases). The CDR3 has 13 residues. CDR1 is SGHTA, CDR2 FQGTGA, per germline. Trimming pared 0 bases from V and 12 bases from J, leaving 15 bases between. As DNA, the CDR3 is TGTGCCAGCAGCTTAACGTATGGGGCTGTATCGTACTTC. Translated: CASSLTYGAVSYF.

J is TRBJ2-2 and V is TRBV19; 10 nucleotides match TRBD2. The germline V gene encodes CDR1 LNHDA and CDR2 SQIVND (reference sequence). This CDR3 is 17 amino acids long. Trimming removed 7 bases from V and 2 bases from J; junction bases left unmatched: 10. The CDR3 sequence is CASTLAGGPLNTGELFF. The CDR3 nucleotides read TGTGCCAGTACCTTAGCGGGAGGACCTTTAAACACCGGGGAGCTGTTTTTT.

This rearrangement joins TRBV6-6 to TRBJ2-5, with TRBD1 as a possible D gene (6 bases). V gave up 4 bases and J gave up 5 bases, with 20 bases separating them. CDR3 length: 16 amino acids. Germline CDR1 MNHNY, CDR2 SVGAGI (reference sequence). The CDR3 loop reads CASSSGQFKTGETQYF. CDR3 nucleotide sequence: TGTGCCAGCAGTTCCGGACAGTTTAAAACGGGGGAGACCCAGTACTTC.